This T cell receptor (beta chain) was sequenced for a study of CD8 T cells in ankylosing spondylitis. CDR1 is SNHLY, CDR2 FYNNEI, per germline. V gave up 10 bases and J gave up 0 bases; unmatched junction bases: 20. This CDR3 contains 19 residues. TCRdb passed the 5' RACE reads through MiXCR, listing each CDR3 protein once. The sample holds 30,000 to 45,000 distinct CDR3 sequences, about 5.5% seen once. There are a few counts of this clonotype. The TCR sequence derives from a male donor with ankylosing spondylitis or in good health (not recorded which). This rearrangement joins TRBV2 to TRBJ2-3; 9 bases line up with TRBD1. The sequencing input was blood, either unsorted or a sorted T cell fraction (not recorded which). The CDR3 nucleotides read TGTGCCATCTGTTTCCGGGACAGGGTCCTTTTCACTAGCACAGATACGCAGTATTTT. As protein: CAICFRDRVLFTSTDTQYF.